This is a list of T cell receptor beta chains from one sample in a study of blood T cell repertoires in COVID-19. Clones were sequenced by immunoSEQ multiplex PCR, and TCRdb holds only the in-frame ones, with some missing. The table shows about 270,000 clones, with 85% to 90% occurring only once. The sequencing sample was made of PBMCs or T cells enriched from blood (not recorded which). The receptors were sampled from a woman between 25 and 40 years old with acute COVID-19. The CDR3 runs from the conserved cysteine through the conserved F or W. The D gene is left open where the match is weak. Size values are once, few and many counts, or a class for expanded clones, and some rows have none.

cdr3_aa	cdr3_nt	clone_size	j_call	d_call	v_call
CASSLGKGTSPLLGTDTQYF	TGTGCCAGCAGTTTGGGAAAGGGGACTTCACCCTTGCTTGGCACAGATACGCAGTATTTT	-	TRBJ2-3	-	TRBV27
CASSPEGGRDQPQHF	TGTGCCAGCTCACCAGAAGGGGGAAGGGATCAGCCCCAGCATTTT	few	TRBJ1-5	-	TRBV18
CASSPGLAGPYNEQFF	TGTGCCAGCTCACCGGGACTAGCGGGCCCCTACAATGAGCAGTTCTTC	-	TRBJ2-1	TRBD2	TRBV18
CASRTAGPSYGYTF	TGTGCCAGCAGGACAGCGGGCCCGTCCTATGGCTACACCTTC	-	TRBJ1-2	-	TRBV6-5
CASSEGSGSTDTQYF	TGTGCCAGCAGTGAAGGTAGCGGTAGCACAGATACGCAGTATTTT	-	TRBJ2-3	-	TRBV6-4
CASSRQGSSVTEAFF	TGTGCCAGCAGTCGACAGGGTAGTTCGGTCACTGAAGCTTTCTTT	-	TRBJ1-1	TRBD1	TRBV3-1/TRBV3-2
CAWSENSIRYF	TGTGCCTGGAGTGAAAACAGCATTAGGTACTTC	-	TRBJ2-4	-	TRBV30
CASSQEGLQPQHF	TGCGCCAGCAGCCAAGAGGGCCTTCAGCCCCAGCATTTT	-	TRBJ1-5	-	TRBV4-1
CASSLFGGGNQPQHF	TGTGCCAGCAGTTTATTCGGAGGGGGCAATCAGCCCCAGCATTTT	-	TRBJ1-5	-	TRBV27
CASSGAGGPSSTDTQYF	TGCGCCAGCAGTGGAGCGGGAGGGCCGTCTAGCACAGATACGCAGTATTTT	-	TRBJ2-3	TRBD2	TRBV10-1
CSAPKPTSAYEQFF	TGCAGCGCTCCGAAACCAACTAGCGCCTATGAGCAGTTCTTC	-	TRBJ2-1	TRBD2	TRBV29-1
CASSQGGRTEAFF	TGTGCCAGCAGCCAAGGGGGGCGGACTGAAGCTTTCTTT	-	TRBJ1-1	-	TRBV3-1/TRBV3-2
CATAAQLAASYEQYF	TGTGCCACCGCCGCGCAACTAGCGGCCTCCTACGAGCAGTACTTC	-	TRBJ2-7	TRBD2	TRBV19
CASNPRDSYNEQFF	TGTGCCAGCAACCCCCGGGACAGTTACAATGAGCAGTTCTTC	-	TRBJ2-1	TRBD1	TRBV2
CASSLSFDRALSYEQYF	TGTGCCAGCAGTTTGTCATTTGACAGGGCCCTCTCCTACGAGCAGTACTTC	-	TRBJ2-7	TRBD1	TRBV27
CASSPNGGRERAEAFF	TGTGCCAGCAGCCCGAATGGGGGGAGGGAAAGAGCTGAAGCTTTCTTT	-	TRBJ1-1	-	TRBV7-3
CASSQSRGLFTYEQYF	TGCGCCAGCAGCCAATCCAGGGGGCTCTTTACCTACGAGCAGTACTTC	-	TRBJ2-7	TRBD1	TRBV4-3
CASSSTYEQYF	TGTGCCAGCAGTTCTACCTACGAGCAGTACTTC	once	TRBJ2-7	-	TRBV2
CASSQTGQGLPSYEQYF	TGTGCCAGCAGCCAAACGGGACAGGGGCTCCCCTCCTACGAGCAGTACTTC	-	TRBJ2-7	TRBD1	TRBV28
CASSFGGRRQPQHF	TGTGCCAGCAGTTTCGGGGGGCGGCGTCAGCCCCAGCATTTT	-	TRBJ1-5	-	TRBV6-2/TRBV6-3
CASSAGGAYNEQFF	TGTGCCAGTAGCGCGGGAGGCGCCTACAATGAGCAGTTCTTC	-	TRBJ2-1	TRBD2	TRBV19
CAWSGIAGANTGELFF	TGTGCCTGGAGCGGGATAGCGGGCGCGAACACCGGGGAGCTGTTTTTT	-	TRBJ2-2	TRBD2	TRBV30
CASSTTRQGNNSPLHF	TGTGCCAGCAGCACAACGAGACAGGGTAATAATTCACCCCTCCACTTT	-	TRBJ1-6	TRBD1	TRBV27
CASSEGSGITDTQYF	TGTGCCAGCAGTGAAGGTAGCGGGATCACAGATACGCAGTATTTT	-	TRBJ2-3	TRBD2	TRBV2
CASSILAEDYEQYF	TGTGCCAGTAGTATTCTAGCGGAGGACTACGAGCAGTACTTC	-	TRBJ2-7	TRBD2	TRBV19
CASSLSYTDAGYTF	TGTGCCAGCAGTTTATCCTACACAGATGCGGGCTACACCTTC	-	TRBJ1-2	-	TRBV28
CATSDSGQDGYTF	TGTGCCACCAGTGATTCAGGACAGGACGGCTACACCTTC	-	TRBJ1-2	TRBD1	TRBV24-1
CSVEDTLAEAYNEQFF	TGCAGCGTTGAAGATACCCTAGCGGAGGCTTACAATGAGCAGTTCTTC	-	TRBJ2-1	TRBD2	TRBV29-1
CASSGGSGRAYEQFF	TGTGCCAGCAGCGGGGGGAGCGGGAGGGCCTATGAGCAGTTCTTC	-	TRBJ2-1	TRBD2	TRBV9
CASSTGLAYEQFF	TGTGCCAGCAGCACGGGACTAGCGTATGAGCAGTTCTTC	-	TRBJ2-1	TRBD2	TRBV13
CASSSPGAEQFF	TGTGCCAGCAGTTCGCCAGGCGCTGAGCAGTTCTTC	-	TRBJ2-1	-	TRBV12-3/TRBV12-4
CASSTTDRAYEQYF	TGTGCCAGCAGTACGACGGACAGGGCCTACGAGCAGTACTTC	once	TRBJ2-7	TRBD1	TRBV6-2/TRBV6-3
CASSSGGLKTQYF	TGTGCCAGCAGTTCGGGGGGACTGAAGACCCAGTACTTC	once	TRBJ2-5	TRBD2	TRBV25-1
CASQPGSSYNSPLHF	TGTGCCAGCCAACCGGGGAGCTCCTATAATTCACCCCTCCACTTT	-	TRBJ1-6	-	TRBV5-6
CASSFGTSVAGELFF	TGTGCCAGCAGCTTCGGGACTAGCGTTGCCGGGGAGCTGTTTTTT	-	TRBJ2-2	TRBD2	TRBV5-4
CASSYTAYEQYF	TGTGCCAGCAGTTATACAGCCTACGAGCAGTACTTC	-	TRBJ2-7	-	TRBV28
CASSFDRTSTDTQYF	TGTGCCAGCAGCTTTGACAGGACAAGCACAGATACGCAGTATTTT	-	TRBJ2-3	-	TRBV7-2
CASIEGTGVQPQHF	TGTGCCAGCATTGAGGGGACAGGGGTTCAGCCCCAGCATTTT	-	TRBJ1-5	TRBD1	TRBV28
CASSLIYEQYF	TGTGCCAGCAGCCTAATATACGAGCAGTACTTC	-	TRBJ2-7	-	TRBV28
CASRHDRAPNTGELFF	TGTGCCAGCCGTCACGACAGAGCTCCGAACACCGGGGAGCTGTTTTTT	-	TRBJ2-2	-	TRBV3-1/TRBV3-2
CASSPNRVQETQYF	TGTGCCAGCAGCCCAAACAGGGTACAAGAGACCCAGTACTTC	-	TRBJ2-5	-	TRBV7-9
CASSRGTVLEQYF	TGTGCCAGCAGCCGAGGGACAGTCTTAGAGCAGTACTTC	-	TRBJ2-7	TRBD1	TRBV6-5
CASSITSGVPYEQYF	TGTGCCAGCAGTATTACTAGCGGGGTTCCCTACGAGCAGTACTTC	-	TRBJ2-7	TRBD2	TRBV6-2/TRBV6-3
CASSIGEAFF	TGTGCCAGCAGCATTGGCGAAGCTTTCTTT	-	TRBJ1-1	-	TRBV7-9
CASRIQGEGNSPLHF	TGTGCCAGTAGGATACAGGGGGAAGGGAATTCACCCCTCCACTTT	-	TRBJ1-6	TRBD1	TRBV19
CASSLLAGGMQFF	TGTGCCAGCAGTTTACTAGCGGGAGGGATGCAGTTCTTC	-	TRBJ2-1	TRBD2	TRBV12-3/TRBV12-4
CASSRGTDNEQYF	TGTGCCAGCAGCCGGGGGACAGACAACGAGCAGTACTTC	once	TRBJ2-7	-	TRBV27
CASRITRDSSYEQYF	TGTGCCAGCAGAATTACCCGGGACAGCTCCTACGAGCAGTACTTC	-	TRBJ2-7	TRBD1	TRBV6-5
CASRGTGEVSNQPQHF	TGTGCCAGTAGGGGGACAGGGGAAGTAAGCAATCAGCCCCAGCATTTT	-	TRBJ1-5	TRBD1	TRBV19
CASSPGQGKNIQYF	TGTGCCAGTAGTCCGGGACAGGGAAAAAACATTCAGTACTTC	-	TRBJ2-4	TRBD1	TRBV19